This is a list of T cell receptor beta chains from one sample in a study of beta chain features in type 1 diabetes. TCRdb keeps only in-frame clones here, not all; method: immunoSEQ multiplex PCR. The table includes some 660,000 clones, over 12% detected once. Sequenced sample: naive CD4+ T cells from blood. Source of these receptors: a man between 18 and 29 years old with type 1 diabetes. Both conserved end residues are part of each CDR3. The D gene is left open where the match is weak. Expanded clones are given a class, and other clones once, few, many or no size at all.

d_gene: .
abundance: few
j_gene: TRBJ1-2
v_gene: TRBV7-2
CDR3aa: CASSMMTGYGYTF
CDR3nt: TGTGCCAGCAGCATGATGACAGGCTATGGCTACACCTTC

d_gene: .
abundance: few
j_gene: TRBJ2-1
v_gene: TRBV2
CDR3aa: CASSVIYYNEQFF
CDR3nt: TGTGCCAGCAGTGTCATCTACTACAATGAGCAGTTCTTC

d_gene: TRBD1
abundance: few
j_gene: TRBJ2-1
v_gene: TRBV5-1
CDR3aa: CASSLKGADNEQFF
CDR3nt: TGCGCCAGCAGCTTGAAGGGGGCGGATAATGAGCAGTTCTTC

d_gene: .
abundance: .
j_gene: TRBJ2-6
v_gene: TRBV30
CDR3aa: CAWSVRWAGANVLTF
CDR3nt: TGTGCCTGGAGTGTAAGGTGGGCTGGGGCCAACGTCCTGACTTTC

d_gene: TRBD1
abundance: .
j_gene: TRBJ1-2
v_gene: TRBV27
CDR3aa: CASSPTPGGDGYTF
CDR3nt: TGTGCCAGCAGTCCTACCCCAGGGGGTGATGGCTACACCTTC

d_gene: .
abundance: few
j_gene: TRBJ2-2
v_gene: TRBV29-1
CDR3aa: CSARDGWSTGELFF
CDR3nt: TGCAGCGCAAGGGACGGGTGGAGCACCGGGGAGCTGTTTTTT

d_gene: .
abundance: few
j_gene: TRBJ1-1
v_gene: TRBV7-9
CDR3aa: CASSLEANTEAFF
CDR3nt: TGTGCCAGCAGCTTAGAAGCGAACACTGAAGCTTTCTTT

d_gene: .
abundance: .
j_gene: TRBJ2-7
v_gene: TRBV13
CDR3aa: CASSLAPGEQYF
CDR3nt: TGTGCCAGCAGCTTAGCCCCGGGGGAGCAGTACTTC

d_gene: TRBD1
abundance: few
j_gene: TRBJ2-1
v_gene: TRBV10-3
CDR3aa: CAISVRTGGVNEQFF
CDR3nt: TGTGCCATCAGTGTTAGGACAGGGGGCGTGAATGAGCAGTTCTTC

d_gene: .
abundance: .
j_gene: TRBJ1-1
v_gene: TRBV7-6
CDR3aa: CASSQQEGDTEAFF
CDR3nt: TGTGCCAGCAGCCAACAGGAGGGGGACACTGAAGCTTTCTTT

d_gene: TRBD1
abundance: .
j_gene: TRBJ2-7
v_gene: TRBV29-1
CDR3aa: CSVDQTGNGEQYF
CDR3nt: TGCAGCGTTGACCAGACAGGGAACGGCGAGCAGTACTTC

d_gene: TRBD1
abundance: few
j_gene: TRBJ2-7
v_gene: TRBV2
CDR3aa: CASRTQGAIDEQYF
CDR3nt: TGTGCCAGCAGGACACAGGGGGCGATCGACGAGCAGTACTTC

d_gene: TRBD1
abundance: few
j_gene: TRBJ1-3
v_gene: TRBV28
CDR3aa: CASRPTGGLGNTIYF
CDR3nt: TGTGCCAGCAGACCGACAGGGGGATTAGGAAACACCATATATTTT

d_gene: TRBD2
abundance: few
j_gene: TRBJ2-3
v_gene: TRBV10-3
CDR3aa: CATSGTSGDSTDTQYF
CDR3nt: TGTGCCACCAGTGGGACTAGCGGAGATAGCACAGATACGCAGTATTTT